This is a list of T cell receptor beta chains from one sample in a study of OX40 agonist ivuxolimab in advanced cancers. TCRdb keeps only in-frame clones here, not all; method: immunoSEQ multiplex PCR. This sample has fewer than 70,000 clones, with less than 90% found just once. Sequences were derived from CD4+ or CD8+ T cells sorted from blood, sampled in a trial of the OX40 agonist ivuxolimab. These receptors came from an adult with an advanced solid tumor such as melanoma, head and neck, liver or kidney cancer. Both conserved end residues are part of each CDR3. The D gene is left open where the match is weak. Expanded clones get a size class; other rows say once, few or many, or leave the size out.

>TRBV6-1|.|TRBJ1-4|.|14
TGTGCCAGCCAAGCAGAAGGGGGGCGGGAAAAACTGTTTTTT
CASQAEGGREKLFF
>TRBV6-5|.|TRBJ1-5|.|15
TGTGCCAGCAAGTCGGGGCAGTATAGCAATCAGCCCCAGCATTTT
CASKSGQYSNQPQHF
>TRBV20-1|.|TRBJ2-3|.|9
TGCAGTGCTAGCCCCGGGCCGTATTTT
CSASPGPYF
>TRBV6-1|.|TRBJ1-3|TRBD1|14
TGTGCCAGCAGCGGACAGGCGGGTGGAAACACCATATATTTT
CASSGQAGGNTIYF
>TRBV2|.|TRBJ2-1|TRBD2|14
TGTGCCAGCAGTGAGCGGCTAGCGGGAGGTGAGCAGTTCTTC
CASSERLAGGEQFF
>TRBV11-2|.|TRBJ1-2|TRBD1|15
TGTGCCAGCAGCCGGAACAGGGGGTTGGACTATGGCTACACCTTC
CASSRNRGLDYGYTF
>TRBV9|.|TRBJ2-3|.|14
TGTGCCAGCAGCGTAGAGGCAGCCACAGATACGCAGTATTTT
CASSVEAATDTQYF
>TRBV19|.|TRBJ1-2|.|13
TGTGCCAGTAGTCGTACAGAGAACTATGGCTACACCTTC
CASSRTENYGYTF
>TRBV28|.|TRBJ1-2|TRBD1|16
TGTGCCAGCAGTTCACCCCGGACAGGGGGATCCTATGGCTACACCTTC
CASSSPRTGGSYGYTF
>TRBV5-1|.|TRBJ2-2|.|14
TGCGCCAGCAGCTTGGCTGGGGTCGCCGGGGAGCTGTTTTTT
CASSLAGVAGELFF
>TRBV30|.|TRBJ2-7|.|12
TGTGCCTGGATCGGTGTAGCCTACGAGCAGTACTTC
CAWIGVAYEQYF
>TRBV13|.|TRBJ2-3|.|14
TGTGCCAGCAGCCTACAGCGGGGCACAGATACGCAGTATTTT
CASSLQRGTDTQYF
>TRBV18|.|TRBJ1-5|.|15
TGTGCCAGCTCACTTCAGGGCAGTTACAATCAGCCCCAGCATTTT
CASSLQGSYNQPQHF
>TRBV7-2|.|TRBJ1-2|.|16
TGTGCCAGCAGCTTCTCCGACCAGGCGGAAGTCTATGGCTACACCTTC
CASSFSDQAEVYGYTF
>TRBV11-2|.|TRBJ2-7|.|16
TGTGCCAGCAGCTCTTGGCGGCAGGGGAATTCCCACGAGCAGTACTTC
CASSSWRQGNSHEQYF
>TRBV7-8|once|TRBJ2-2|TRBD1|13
TGTGCCACCGCGGGCAGGGGGAGAGGGGAGCTGTTTTTT
CATAGRGRGELFF
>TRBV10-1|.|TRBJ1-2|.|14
TGCGCCAGCAGTGAGTCGGGGCGGCTCGGCGGCTACACCTTC
CASSESGRLGGYTF
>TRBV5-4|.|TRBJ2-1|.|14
TGTGCCAGCAGCTTGGACAGGAGTAACAATGAGCAGTTCTTC
CASSLDRSNNEQFF
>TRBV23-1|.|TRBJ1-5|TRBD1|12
TGCGCCAGCAGGACAGGGTATCAGCCCCAGCATTTT
CASRTGYQPQHF
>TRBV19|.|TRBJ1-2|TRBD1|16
TGTGCCAGTAGTATATTGAGGACAGGGAATGGCTATGGCTACACCTTC
CASSILRTGNGYGYTF
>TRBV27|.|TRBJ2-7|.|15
TGTGCCAGCAGTTTATGGGTTCCTCCCCCCTACGAGCAGTACTTC
CASSLWVPPPYEQYF
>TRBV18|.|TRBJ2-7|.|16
TGTGCCAGCTCACTAACCCCGGGACGTTCGACCTACGAGCAGTACTTC
CASSLTPGRSTYEQYF
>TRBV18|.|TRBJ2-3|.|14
TGTGCCAGCTCCCCCCAGCGGAGCACAGATACGCAGTATTTT
CASSPQRSTDTQYF
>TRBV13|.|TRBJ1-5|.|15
TGTGCCAGCAGCTTGGGTACCGGAAACAATCAGCCCCAGCATTTT
CASSLGTGNNQPQHF
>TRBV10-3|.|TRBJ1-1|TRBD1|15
TGTGCCATCAGCCCCCACCAGGACAGGGACGCTGAAGCTTTCTTT
CAISPHQDRDAEAFF
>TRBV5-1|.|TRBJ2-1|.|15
TGCGCCAGCAGCCTCCCCCGGGGGCTTTCCAATGAGCAGTTCTTC
CASSLPRGLSNEQFF
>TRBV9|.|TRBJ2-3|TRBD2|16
TGTGCCAGCAGCGTAGGACTAGCGGGAGATATGAATACGCAGTATTTT
CASSVGLAGDMNTQYF
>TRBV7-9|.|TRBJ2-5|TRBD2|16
TGTGCCAGCAGCACTCGACTAGCGGGAAACCGAGAGACCCAGTACTTC
CASSTRLAGNRETQYF
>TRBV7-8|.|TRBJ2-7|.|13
TGTGCCAGCAGCTTAAACCTACTCGGGGAGCAGTACTTC
CASSLNLLGEQYF
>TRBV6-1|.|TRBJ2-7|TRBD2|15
TGTGCCAGCAGTGAAACAGCGGGAGGGCCTTACGAGCAGTACTTC
CASSETAGGPYEQYF
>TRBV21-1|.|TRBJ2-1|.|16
TGTGCCAGCAGCTCGGGCCCGGGACACCGGGCCAATGAGCAGTTCTTC
CASSSGPGHRANEQFF
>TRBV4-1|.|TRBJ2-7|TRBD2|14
TGCGCCAGCAGCCTTCTAGCGGGAGCCGACGAGCAGTACTTC
CASSLLAGADEQYF
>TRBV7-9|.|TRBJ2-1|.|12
TGTGCCAGCAGCTTAGCGGTAGGTGAGCAGTTCTTC
CASSLAVGEQFF
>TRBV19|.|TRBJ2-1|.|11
TGTGCCAGTACCGCTTACAATGAGCAGTTCTTC
CASTAYNEQFF
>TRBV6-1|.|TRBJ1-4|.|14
TGTGCCAGCAGTGAAGGAGTGGGGGTGGAAAAACTGTTTTTT
CASSEGVGVEKLFF
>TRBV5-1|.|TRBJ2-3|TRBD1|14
TGCGCCAGCAGCTTCGACAGGGCCACAGATACGCAGTATTTT
CASSFDRATDTQYF
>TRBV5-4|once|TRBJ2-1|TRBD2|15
TGTGCCAGCAGCTTAGGGGAGGGGACCTACAATGAGCAGTTCTTC
CASSLGEGTYNEQFF
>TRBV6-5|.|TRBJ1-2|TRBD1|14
TGTGCCAGCGGACAACAGGGGGGTGGCTATGGCTACACCTTC
CASGQQGGGYGYTF
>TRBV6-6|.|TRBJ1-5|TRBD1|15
TGTGCCAGCAGTTCCGGGACAGGGGGAACTCAGCCCCAGCATTTT
CASSSGTGGTQPQHF
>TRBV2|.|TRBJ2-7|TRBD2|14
TGTGCCAGCAGTTTTGGACTAGGCCCCTACGAGCAGTACTTC
CASSFGLGPYEQYF
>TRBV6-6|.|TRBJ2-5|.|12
TGTGCCAGCACAAACTATGGAGAGACCCAGTACTTC
CASTNYGETQYF
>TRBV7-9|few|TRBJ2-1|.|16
TGTGCCAGCAGCTCTAGTGACTGGGGGCAAACCAATGAGCAGTTCTTC
CASSSSDWGQTNEQFF
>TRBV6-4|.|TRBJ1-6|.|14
TGTGCCAGCAGTAAACAGCCCAATAATTCACCCCTCCACTTT
CASSKQPNNSPLHF
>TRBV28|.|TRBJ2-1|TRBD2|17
TGTGCCAGCAGTTTCGCTAGCGGGACCAGCTCCTACAATGAGCAGTTCTTC
CASSFASGTSSYNEQFF
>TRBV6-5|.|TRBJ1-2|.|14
TGTGCCAGCAGACCATGGGACACGGTTCTTGGCTACACCTTC
CASRPWDTVLGYTF
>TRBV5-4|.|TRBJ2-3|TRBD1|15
TGTGCCAGCAGCTTAACAGGGGTCAGAGCAGATACGCAGTATTTT
CASSLTGVRADTQYF
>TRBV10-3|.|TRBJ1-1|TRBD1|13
TGTGCCATCAGTGACGGGACAGGAGGTGAAGCTTTCTTT
CAISDGTGGEAFF
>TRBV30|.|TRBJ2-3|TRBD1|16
TGTGCCTGGAGTGTAGACAGGGGCATCCCCACAGATACGCAGTATTTT
CAWSVDRGIPTDTQYF
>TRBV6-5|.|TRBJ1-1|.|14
TGTGCCAGCAGGCAACTAGCGGGGAACACTGAAGCTTTCTTT
CASRQLAGNTEAFF
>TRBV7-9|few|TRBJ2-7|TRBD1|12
TGTGCCAGCAGTAGGGGACAGGGCGAGCAGTACTTC
CASSRGQGEQYF